The 26 T cell receptor beta chains presented below share a single source sample, sequenced in a study of shared clonotypes between healthy human individuals. Profiled with immunoSEQ multiplex PCR; TCRdb holds only in-frame clones, not every one. The sample carries roughly 2.2 million clones, more than 80% recorded once. Sequencing was done on a sample of naive CD4+ T cells from PBMCs. Subset of the sample: CD45RA+ positively selected. All receptors come from a man in his late teens or twenties in good health. Some clones in this sample may be carry-over from other donors' samples.

J is TRBJ2-7 and V is TRBV6-5, with no clear D. The V gene lost 10 bases and the J gene lost 7 bases, with 17 bases spanning the gap. This CDR3 has 12 residues. The germline gives CDR1 MNHEY, CDR2 SVGAGI. CDR3 in amino acids: CATQSGAREQYF. Written as DNA, the CDR3 is TGTGCCACCCAGTCGGGTGCGAGGGAGCAGTACTTC.

The chain has TRBV7-5 and TRBJ2-3; no check of the table's D call, TRBD1, against the DNA was made. TRBV7-5 is an annotated pseudogene. The CDR3 totals 16 residues. The CDR3 here is CARNLTPQGVTDTQYF. Written as DNA, the CDR3 is TGTGCCAGAAACCTAACGCCACAGGGAGTCACAGATACGCAGTATTTT.

The V call is TRBV25-1, the J call TRBJ2-1; TRBD2 is a possible D gene (6 bases). The V gene's germline CDR1 is MGHDK and CDR2 SYGVNS. The CDR3 has 17 amino acids. Between the trimmed V and J ends, which lost 4 bases and 0 bases, there was a span of 16 bases. CDR3 in DNA: TGTGCCAGCAGTGCCCTAGCTGGAGGGAGCTCCTACAATGAGCAGTTCTTC. Translating gives CASSALAGGSSYNEQFF.

This chain uses TRBV5-1 with TRBJ2-7, with D perhaps TRBD1 or TRBD2 (5 bases each). V lost 5 bases, J lost 2 bases, and 11 bases lay in between. Germline CDR1 is SGHRS and CDR2 is YFSETQ. The CDR3 runs 13 residues. CDR3 DNA: TGCGCCAGCAGTCGGCAGGGACCCTACGAGCAGTACTTC. It codes for CASSRQGPYEQYF.

Of note for this clone: Other DNA sequences from this sample encode an identical CDR3 as well. This chain links TRBV10-3 with TRBJ2-5; D is undetermined. V lost 6 bases and J 2 bases, leaving 7 bases between the germline ends. There are 12 residues in the CDR3. Germline lookup yields CDR1 ENHRY and CDR2 SYGVKD. This CDR3 reads CAISGLQETQYF. For the CDR3, the DNA is TGTGCCATCAGCGGGCTTCAAGAGACCCAGTACTTC.

The V call is TRBV7-3, the J call TRBJ2-7; the match to TRBD1 covers 7 bases. The CDR3 length is 13 residues. CDR1 and CDR2 (germline): SGHTA, FQGTGA. Trimming took 5 bases from V and 6 from J; bases not matched to a gene: 7. The CDR3 DNA is TGTGCCAGCAGCCCCCAAGGACAGGCCGAGCAGTACTTC. Translation: CASSPQGQAEQYF.

The V call is TRBV6-5, the J call TRBJ2-1; maybe TRBD2 (6 bases). The length of the CDR3 is 15 residues. The V gene's germline CDR1 is MNHEY and CDR2 SVGAGI. V was shortened by 3 bases and J by 10 bases, with 19 bases between the two germline ends. In nucleotides, the CDR3 is TGTGCCAGCAGTTATCAGGTAGCCCGTCGGGGGGAGCAGTTCTTC. Residues: CASSYQVARRGEQFF.

The chain uses TRBV28 and TRBJ2-6; TRBD2 matches 13 bases. The germline V gene encodes CDR1 MDHEN and CDR2 SYDVKM. The CDR3 is made up of 20 amino acids. V gave up 4 bases and J gave up 4 bases; unmatched junction bases: 13. The CDR3 DNA is TGTGCCAGCAGTTCGCTAATCCAACTAGCGGGAGGGTCCGGGGCCAACGTCCTGACTTTC. Translation: CASSSLIQLAGGSGANVLTF.

This sequence joins TRBV5-4 and TRBJ2-5; maybe TRBD2 (6 bases). V lost 4 bases, J lost 1 base, and 14 bases lay in between. The CDR3 is 15 amino acids. The germline gives CDR1 SGHNT, CDR2 YYREEE (reference sequence). DNA for the CDR3: TGTGCCAGCAGCCCCCCTCGGGGAGGCCAAGAGACCCAGTACTTC. Protein product: CASSPPRGGQETQYF. Based on the CDR3 plus reference TRBV5-4 and TRBJ2-5, the full variable domain is ETGVTQSPTHLIKTRGQQVTLRCSSQSGHNTVSWYQQALGQGPQFIFQYYREEENGRGNFPPRFSGLQFPNYSSELNVNALELDDSALYLCASSPPRGGQETQYFGPGTRLLVL.

This clone appeared once. Just one base apart from a much larger clone, this may be a read error. Other DNA sequences in the sample encode the same CDR3. The chain joins TRBV5-4 to TRBJ2-3; TRBD1 is a possible D gene (5 bases). The CDR3 totals 12 residues. Deletions cut 2 bases from V and 4 bases from J, with 5 bases between. The germline V gene encodes CDR1 SGHNT and CDR2 YYREEE (reference sequence). CDR3 nucleotide sequence: TGTGCCAGCAGCTTAGGGGCAGATACGCAGTATTTT. This encodes CASSLGADTQYF.

This clone was recorded only once. The gene calls are TRBV27 and TRBJ1-4; 7 bases line up with TRBD1. CDR3 size: 17 residues. The trim removed 4 bases at V and 7 bases at J, leaving 15 bases unmatched. Per the germline V gene, CDR1 is MNHEY and CDR2 is SMNVEV (reference sequence). This CDR3 reads CASSSQGGPRHGEKLFF. CDR3 sequence (DNA): TGTGCCAGCAGTTCCCAGGGGGGCCCCCGTCATGGTGAAAAACTGTTTTTT.

Comments on this clone: Other DNA variants within this sample encode the same CDR3. The CDR3 here is CASSLLGSAYNEQFF. The CDR3 region has the DNA TGTGCCAGCAGCTTATTGGGTTCCGCCTACAATGAGCAGTTCTTC. J is TRBJ2-1 and V is TRBV7-3; D unclear. Trimming pared 2 bases from V and 2 bases from J, leaving 10 bases between. Germline V gene data show CDR1 as SGHTA and CDR2 as FQGTGA. The CDR3 consists of 15 residues.

Turning to this clone: At one end the junction does not follow the germline gene, possibly because of a read error. Other nucleotide sequences from this sample produce the same CDR3. The chain uses TRBV18 and TRBJ2-7; TRBD1 matches 7 bases. The CDR3 totals 15 residues. Germline V CDR1 and CDR2: KGHSH, LQKENI. The CDR3 DNA follows: TGTGCCAGCTCACCTTTGCCCGGACAGGTCTACGAGCAATACTTC. Amino acids: CASSPLPGQVYEQYF.

The chain carries TRBV9 and TRBJ2-7; 7 bases are shared with TRBD1. The V segment lost 3 bases and the J segment 7 bases; nucleotides outside the gene matches: 10. Germline lookup yields CDR1 SGDLS and CDR2 YYNGEE. The CDR3 is made up of 14 amino acids. The CDR3 nucleotides read TGTGCCAGCAGCGAGACAGGGCCCTCGAAGGAGCAGTACTTC. This codes for CASSETGPSKEQYF.

The rearrangement links TRBV27 to TRBJ1-2, with D possibly TRBD1 on 6 matching bases. Germline loops: CDR1 MNHEY, CDR2 SMNVEV (reference sequence). V lost 3 bases to trimming and J lost 5 bases, with 10 bases between them. The CDR3 has 13 residues. CDR3 in DNA: TGTGCCAGCAGTTTCTCAACAGGGTATGGCTACACCTTC. As protein: CASSFSTGYGYTF.

This sequence joins TRBV7-2 and TRBJ2-1, with D perhaps TRBD1 (6 bases). Germline V gene lookup returns CDR1 SGHTA and CDR2 FQGNSA. V was cut by 5 bases and J by 8 bases, with 13 bases left in between. The CDR3 has 13 amino acids. CDR3 in amino acids: CASSPRAGDEQFF. Written as DNA, the CDR3 is TGTGCCAGCAGCCCCAGAGCAGGGGATGAGCAGTTCTTC.

This chain joins TRBV19 and TRBJ2-1, with D possibly TRBD1 on 6 matching bases. This CDR3 contains 15 residues. Trimming cost V 5 bases and J 0 bases, with 11 bases left between them. Germline V gene data show CDR1 as LNHDA and CDR2 as SQIVND (reference sequence). CDR3 region: CASSLGQSSYNEQFF. The CDR3 DNA reads TGTGCCAGTAGTTTAGGACAGAGCTCCTACAATGAGCAGTTCTTC.

V gene TRBV6-7 combines with J gene TRBJ1-4; D not resolved. TRBV6-7 is an ORF, with its function uncertain. The CDR3 has 14 residues. V was shortened by 8 bases and J by 0 bases, with 10 bases between the two germline ends. The CDR3 DNA reads as TGTGCCAGCGGAGGGATTGCAACTAATGAAAAACTGTTTTTT. Its translation is CASGGIATNEKLFF.

This clone appeared once. The V call is TRBV28, the J call TRBJ2-7; weak D call: TRBD1 (6 bases). The CDR3 covers 15 residues. V was clipped by 5 bases and J by 3 bases, with 17 bases between them. The germline CDR1 and CDR2 sequences are MDHEN and SYDVKM. The CDR3 nucleotides are TGTGCCAGCAGTCCGTCGGCGGCAGGGGACTACGAGCAGTACTTC. Its translation: CASSPSAAGDYEQYF.

The chain links TRBV7-3 to TRBJ1-1; TRBD1 matches 7 bases. The CDR3 is 16 residues long. The germline V gene encodes CDR1 SGHTA and CDR2 FQGTGA. Trimming cost V 5 bases and J 1 base; bases outside gene matches: 10. In DNA, the CDR3 is TGTGCCAGCAGCGTGACAGGGTGGGGATCGAACACTGAAGCTTTCTTT. Amino acid sequence: CASSVTGWGSNTEAFF.

V is TRBV10-3 and J is TRBJ2-1, with 10 bases matching TRBD2. The CDR3 runs to 16 residues. Per germline, CDR1 ENHRY and CDR2 SYGVKD. V lost 2 bases and J lost 7; bases outside the gene matches: 8. CDR3 loop: CAISEVRGLARNEQFF. CDR3 sequence (DNA): TGTGCCATCAGTGAGGTAAGGGGACTAGCGAGGAATGAGCAGTTCTTC.

The gene calls are TRBV10-1 and TRBJ2-7; TRBD1 is a possible D gene (6 bases). V was clipped by 4 bases and J by 0 bases, with 10 bases between them. This CDR3 spans 14 amino acids. Germline CDR1 is WNHNN and CDR2 is SYGVQD (reference sequence). DNA of the CDR3: TGCGCCAGCAGTGCTGACAGGAGCTCCTACGAGCAGTACTTC. Residues: CASSADRSSYEQYF.

This clone was observed a handful of times. The J gene is TRBJ2-1, the V gene TRBV18, with D hard to call. V dropped 2 bases and J dropped 5 bases, with 7 bases sitting between them. Germline V gives CDR1 KGHSH, CDR2 LQKENI. This CDR3 region has 13 residues. The CDR3 spells CASSPGVHNEQFF. For the CDR3, the DNA is TGTGCCAGCTCACCAGGAGTCCACAATGAGCAGTTCTTC.

The chain employs TRBV28 and TRBJ1-2; D may be TRBD1 (6 bases). With 10 bases removed from V and 4 bases from J, the gap between germline ends came to 13 bases. Germline CDR1 is MDHEN and CDR2 is SYDVKM. CDR3 size: 12 residues. The CDR3 nucleotides are TGTGCCATAACTAGGGGGGTCTATGGCTACACCTTC. Translated: CAITRGVYGYTF.

The J gene is TRBJ1-1, the V gene TRBV29-1, with D possibly matching TRBD1 (6 bases). CDR1 is SQVTM and CDR2 is ANQGSEA in the germline V gene. The CDR3 contains 11 residues. Trimming cost V 8 bases and J 5 bases, with 12 bases left between them. CDR3 DNA sequence: TGCAGCATTAGGGGGGGGACTGAAGCTTTCTTT. Its translation is CSIRGGTEAFF.

CDR3 in amino acids: CASSYQIDAASYEQYF. The CDR3 DNA follows: TGTGCCAGCAGTTACCAGATTGACGCGGCCTCCTACGAGCAGTACTTC. J is TRBJ2-7 and V is TRBV6-5, with D uncertain. The length of the CDR3 is 16 residues. Germline V gives CDR1 MNHEY, CDR2 SVGAGI. V was shortened by 2 bases and J by 0 bases, with 14 bases between the two germline ends.